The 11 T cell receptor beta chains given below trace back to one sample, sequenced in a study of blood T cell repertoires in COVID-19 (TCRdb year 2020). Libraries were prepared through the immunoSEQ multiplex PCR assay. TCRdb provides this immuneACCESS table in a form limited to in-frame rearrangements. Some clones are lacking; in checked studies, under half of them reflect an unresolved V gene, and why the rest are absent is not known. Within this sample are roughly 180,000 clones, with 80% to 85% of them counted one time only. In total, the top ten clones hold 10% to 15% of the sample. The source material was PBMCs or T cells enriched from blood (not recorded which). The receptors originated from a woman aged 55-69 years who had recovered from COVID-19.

CDR3 loop: CASSLALGAGETQYF. CDR3 DNA: TGTGCCAGCAGCTTAGCTCTGGGGGCGGGTGAGACCCAGTACTTC. The rearrangement links TRBV7-9 to TRBJ2-5; possibly TRBD1 for D (6 bases). The CDR3 length is 15 residues. Trimming removed 0 bases at V and 5 bases at J, with 13 bases between. Germline values: CDR1 SEHNR, CDR2 FQNEAQ (reference sequence).

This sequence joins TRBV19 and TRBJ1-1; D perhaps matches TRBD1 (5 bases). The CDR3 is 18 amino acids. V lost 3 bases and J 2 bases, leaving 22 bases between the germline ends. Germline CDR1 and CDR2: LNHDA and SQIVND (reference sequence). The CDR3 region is CASSILTGSAGENTEAFF. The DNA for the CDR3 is TGTGCCAGTAGTATTTTGACGGGATCCGCGGGGGAAAACACTGAAGCTTTCTTT.

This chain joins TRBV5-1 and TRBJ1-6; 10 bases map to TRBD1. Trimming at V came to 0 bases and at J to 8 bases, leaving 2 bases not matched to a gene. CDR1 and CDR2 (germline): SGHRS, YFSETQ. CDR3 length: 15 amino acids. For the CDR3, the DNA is TGCGCCAGCAGCTTGGTGGGGACAGGGGATTCACCCCTCCACTTT. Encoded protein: CASSLVGTGDSPLHF.

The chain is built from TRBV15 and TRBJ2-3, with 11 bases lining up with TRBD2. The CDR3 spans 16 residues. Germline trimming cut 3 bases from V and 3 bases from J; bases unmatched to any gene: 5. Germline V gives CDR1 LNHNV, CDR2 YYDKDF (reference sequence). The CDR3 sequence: CATSSGLAGSTDTQYF. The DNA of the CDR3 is TGTGCCACCAGCAGTGGACTAGCGGGCTCTACAGATACGCAGTATTTT.

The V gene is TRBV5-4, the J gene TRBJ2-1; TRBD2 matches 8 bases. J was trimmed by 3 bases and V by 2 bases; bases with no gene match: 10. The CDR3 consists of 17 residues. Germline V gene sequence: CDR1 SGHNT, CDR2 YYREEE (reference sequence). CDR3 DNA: TGTGCCAGCAGCTTCCGAGCGGGGGAGGGTCTCTACAATGAGCAGTTCTTC. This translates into CASSFRAGEGLYNEQFF.

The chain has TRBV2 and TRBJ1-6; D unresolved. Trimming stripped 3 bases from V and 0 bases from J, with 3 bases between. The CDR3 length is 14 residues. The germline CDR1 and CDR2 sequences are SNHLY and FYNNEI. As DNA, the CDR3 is TGTGCCAGCAGTGAGAGCTCCTATAATTCACCCCTCCACTTT. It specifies CASSESSYNSPLHF.

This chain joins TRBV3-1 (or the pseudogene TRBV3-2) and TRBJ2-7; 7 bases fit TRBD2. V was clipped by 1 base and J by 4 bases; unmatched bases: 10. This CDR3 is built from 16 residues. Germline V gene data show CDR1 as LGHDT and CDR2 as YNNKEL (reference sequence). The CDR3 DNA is TGTGCCAGCAGCCAAGCCAGCCTAGCGGAAATGTACGAGCAGTACTTC. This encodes CASSQASLAEMYEQYF.

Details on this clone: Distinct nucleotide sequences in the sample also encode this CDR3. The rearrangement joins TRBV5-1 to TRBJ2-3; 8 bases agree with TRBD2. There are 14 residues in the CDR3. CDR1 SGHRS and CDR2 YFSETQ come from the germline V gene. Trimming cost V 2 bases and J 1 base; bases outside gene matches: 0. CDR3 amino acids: CASSLAGGTDTQYF. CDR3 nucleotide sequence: TGCGCCAGCAGCTTAGCGGGGGGCACAGATACGCAGTATTTT.

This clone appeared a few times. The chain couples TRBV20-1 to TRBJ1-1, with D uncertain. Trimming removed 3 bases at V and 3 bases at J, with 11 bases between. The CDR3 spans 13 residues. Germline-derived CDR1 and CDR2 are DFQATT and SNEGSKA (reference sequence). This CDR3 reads CSASGSGYTEAFF. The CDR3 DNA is TGCAGTGCTAGTGGCAGCGGCTACACTGAAGCTTTCTTT.

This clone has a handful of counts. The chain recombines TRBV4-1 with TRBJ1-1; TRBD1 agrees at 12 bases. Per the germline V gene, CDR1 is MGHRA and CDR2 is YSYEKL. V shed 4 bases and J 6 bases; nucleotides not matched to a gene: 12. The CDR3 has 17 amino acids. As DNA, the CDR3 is TGCGCCAGCAGCCGATCCGGGACAGGGGGCGCTGGGGCTGAAGCTTTCTTT. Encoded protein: CASSRSGTGGAGAEAFF.

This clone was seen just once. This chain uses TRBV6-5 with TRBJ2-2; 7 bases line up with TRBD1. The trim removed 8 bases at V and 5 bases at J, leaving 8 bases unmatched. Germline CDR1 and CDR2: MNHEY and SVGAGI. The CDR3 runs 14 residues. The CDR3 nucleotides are TGTGCCAGCTCGGTCCAGGGGGATACCGGGGAGCTGTTTTTT. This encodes CASSVQGDTGELFF.